This T cell receptor beta chain was identified in a study of cytomegalovirus exposure and HLA in healthy donors. Researchers ran the PCR with 60 Vbeta and 13 Jbeta primers. Profiled with immunoSEQ multiplex PCR; TCRdb holds only in-frame clones, not every one. The profile shows roughly 130,000 clones, approximately 80% of them singletons. CDR1 is MNHEY and CDR2 is SMNVEV in the germline V gene (reference sequence). The V and J ends lost 2 bases and 4 bases, in that order; junction bases with no gene match: 7. This CDR3 contains 16 residues. With respect to this clone: The antigen is undetermined.

Donors likely had unrecorded immune exposures despite being nominally healthy when sampled. Study conclusions and caveats: Confirmation in vitro established that a few CMV-associated chains were specific for CMV antigens.

The chain has TRBV27 and TRBJ2-1; 8 bases agree with TRBD2. Sequenced input: PBMCs. This clonotype was obtained from a man between 18 and 29 years old in good health and CMV-seronegative. The CDR3 sequence: CASSLREGRSYNEQFF. The CDR3, as DNA: TGTGCCAGCAGTTTACGGGAGGGGAGGAGTTACAATGAGCAGTTCTTC.